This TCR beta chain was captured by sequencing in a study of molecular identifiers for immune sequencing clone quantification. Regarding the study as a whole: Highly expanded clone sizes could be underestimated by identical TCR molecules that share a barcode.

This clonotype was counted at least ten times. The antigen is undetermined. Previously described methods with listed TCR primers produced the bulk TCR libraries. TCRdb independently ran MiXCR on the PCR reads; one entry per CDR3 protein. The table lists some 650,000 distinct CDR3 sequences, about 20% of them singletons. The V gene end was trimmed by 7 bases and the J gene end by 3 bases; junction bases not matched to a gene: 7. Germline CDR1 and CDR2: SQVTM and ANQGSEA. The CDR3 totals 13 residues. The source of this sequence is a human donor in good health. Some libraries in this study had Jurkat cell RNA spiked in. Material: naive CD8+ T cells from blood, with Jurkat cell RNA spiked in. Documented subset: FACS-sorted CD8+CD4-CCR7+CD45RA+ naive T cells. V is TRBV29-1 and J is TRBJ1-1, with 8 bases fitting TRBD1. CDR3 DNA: TGCAGCGCTTTGACAGGGGATTACACTGAAGCTTTCTTT. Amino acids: CSALTGDYTEAFF.